This paragraph reports one TCR beta chain. This entry comes from a study of blood T cell repertoires in COVID-19. As for the study in general: Samples representing acute and convalescent COVID-19 were sourced from the United States, Italy and Spain.

The Seattle patients joined while their infection was active and were tracked longitudinally afterward. Germline CDR1 reads PRHDT; CDR2 reads FYEKMQ (reference sequence). This CDR3 has 14 amino acids. Trimming stripped 0 bases from V and 0 bases from J, with 5 bases between. In the study's own analysis: It was from reference gene primer amplification that nucleated cell counts were estimated. The data were produced by immunoSEQ multiplex PCR, yet TCRdb's version contains in-frame clones alone and is incomplete. Clonal size and the V and J genes are those of that table, whereas D and trimming came from the DNA. The sample includes a few hundred thousand clones, around 88% of them seen just once.

The V and J genes are TRBV13 and TRBJ1-1; D unresolved. Sequencing was carried out using peripheral blood. The receptor's source is a woman between 45 and 60 years old with COVID-19, enrolled during active disease. The CDR3 region is CASSLGHLNTEAFF. The CDR3 coding sequence is TGTGCCAGCAGCTTAGGCCATCTGAACACTGAAGCTTTCTTT. The full variable domain, its missing parts supplied by reference TRBV13 and TRBJ1-1, is AAGVIQSPRHLIKEKRETATLKCYPIPRHDTVYWYQQGPGQDPQFLISFYEKMQSDKGSIPDRFSAQQFSDYHSELNMSSLELGDSALYFCASSLGHLNTEAFFGQGTRLTVV.